The 26 T cell receptor beta chains listed next were all sequenced from one sample in a study of cytomegalovirus exposure and HLA in healthy donors. Use of 60 Vbeta and 13 Jbeta primers characterized the PCR. The repertoire was sequenced with immunoSEQ multiplex PCR; TCRdb's copy has only in-frame clones and lacks some. The data hold under 200,000 clones, with just over 75% observed a single time. Source material: PBMCs. The source is a man between 35 and 55 years old in good health and CMV-seronegative.

V is TRBV25-1 and J is TRBJ1-2; a weak D match, TRBD1 (6 bases). The germline V gene encodes CDR1 MGHDK and CDR2 SYGVNS. V was clipped by 1 base and J by 4 bases, with 13 bases between them. The CDR3 has 15 residues. The CDR3 loop reads CASSESGGRRYGYTF. The CDR3 bases are TGTGCCAGCAGTGAATCCGGGGGGCGTCGCTATGGCTACACCTTC.

This clone was seen a few times. This chain connects TRBV19 to TRBJ1-2, with 8 nucleotides matching TRBD1. Germline V CDR1 and CDR2: LNHDA, SQIVND (reference sequence). Trimming removed 5 bases from V and 6 bases from J; junction bases left unmatched: 8. This CDR3 is built from 14 residues. This CDR3 is CASSPWTGYNGYTF. CDR3 coding DNA: TGTGCCAGTAGTCCGTGGACAGGGTATAATGGCTACACCTTC.

The rearrangement uses TRBV7-9 and TRBJ1-1; D is unresolved. V shed 0 bases and J shed 5 bases, with 7 bases lying between them. The germline V gene has CDR1 SEHNR and CDR2 FQNEAQ (reference sequence). The CDR3 is 13 amino acids. The chain's CDR3 is CASSLAGRTEAFF. For the CDR3, the DNA is TGTGCCAGCAGCTTAGCCGGGAGGACTGAAGCTTTCTTT.

This rearrangement joins TRBV5-4 to TRBJ2-7, with 7 bases that match TRBD2. The V gene end was trimmed by 2 bases and the J gene end by 1 base; junction bases not matched to a gene: 6. CDR1 and CDR2 (germline): SGHNT, YYREEE (reference sequence). The CDR3 is 15 amino acids. CDR3 bases: TGTGCCAGCAGCTTATCGGCTAGCGGATCCTACGAGCAGTACTTC. Translating gives CASSLSASGSYEQYF.

The rearrangement links TRBV7-2 to TRBJ2-7; 12 bases agree with TRBD2. CDR3 length: 15 residues. The germline V gene has CDR1 SGHTA and CDR2 FQGNSA. Unmatched junction bases numbered 7, after V lost 5 bases and J lost 5 bases. CDR3 protein: CASSRSTSGRNEQYF. CDR3 nucleotides: TGTGCCAGCAGCCGTAGCACTAGCGGGAGGAACGAGCAGTACTTC.

The rearrangement joins TRBV5-5 to TRBJ1-5, with 9 bases aligning to TRBD1. Trimming removed 4 bases from V and 6 bases from J; junction bases left unmatched: 8. The CDR3 covers 15 residues. Germline V gives CDR1 SGHKS, CDR2 YYEKEE (reference sequence). The CDR3 region is CASSSTGGGGQPQHF. CDR3 in DNA: TGTGCCAGCAGCAGTACAGGGGGCGGGGGTCAGCCCCAGCATTTT.

The V and J genes are TRBV2 and TRBJ2-7; TRBD1 matches at 8 bases. The CDR3 spans 13 residues. Germline V CDR1 and CDR2: SNHLY, FYNNEI. V lost 6 bases and J lost 2; bases outside the gene matches: 3. The CDR3 nucleotides read TGTGCCAGCAGGGGACAGGTTACCTACGAGCAGTACTTC. Its translation is CASRGQVTYEQYF.

The genes are TRBV5-6 and TRBJ2-5; a weak D match, TRBD2 (5 bases). The CDR3 loop spans 15 amino acids. The germline V gene encodes CDR1 SGHDT and CDR2 YYEEEE. V was cut by 4 bases and J by 10 bases, with 23 bases left in between. CDR3 residues: CASSTKYSRRGVQYF. Here the CDR3 DNA reads TGTGCCAGCAGCACGAAGTATAGCCGCCGGGGAGTCCAGTACTTC.

This clone occurred a few times. This chain links TRBV27 with TRBJ2-1; 7 bases are shared with TRBD1. This CDR3 has 12 amino acids. Trimming at V came to 3 bases and at J to 12 bases, leaving 5 bases not matched to a gene. In germline, CDR1 is MNHEY, CDR2 SMNVEV (reference sequence). The DNA of the CDR3 is TGTGCCAGCAGTTTGTACAGGGGAACGCAGTTCTTC. It translates to CASSLYRGTQFF.

This chain joins TRBV28 and TRBJ2-1; D gene unclear. Germline CDR1 MDHEN, CDR2 SYDVKM. V shed 1 base and J shed 8 bases, with 15 bases lying between them. The CDR3 extends over 15 amino acids. The CDR3 nucleotides are TGTGCCAGCAGTTTATTCCCGTTTCCGAGCCATGAGCAGTTCTTC. Translation: CASSLFPFPSHEQFF.

This clone was counted a few times. With only one base between it and a far larger clone, this is likely a read error. The chain joins TRBV7-7 to TRBJ1-2; 10 bases match TRBD1. This CDR3 region has 14 residues. Germline V gives CDR1 SSHAT, CDR2 FNYEAQ (reference sequence). DNA of the CDR3: TGTGCTAGCAGCCTCGGACAGGGGGGAGATGGCTACACCTTC. It specifies CASSLGQGGDGYTF.

The chain employs TRBV7-3 and TRBJ1-1; D possibly corresponds to TRBD1 (5 bases). The ends were cut back, 5 bases at V and 5 bases at J, with 12 bases in the middle. Germline V gene data show CDR1 as SGHTA and CDR2 as FQGTGA. This CDR3 spans 13 amino acids. The chain's CDR3 is CASSPMGGTEAFF. Here the CDR3 DNA reads TGTGCCAGCAGCCCTATGGGGGGTACTGAAGCTTTCTTT.

The chain carries TRBV6-1 and TRBJ2-7; TRBD2 matches at 10 bases. The CDR3 runs to 14 residues. V lost 5 bases to trimming and J lost 5 bases; unmatched junction nucleotides: 6. Germline CDR1 and CDR2: MNHNS and SASEGT. The CDR3 DNA follows: TGTGCCAGCAGTATAACTAGCGGGAACGACGAGCAGTACGTC. Protein sequence: CASSITSGNDEQYV.

J is TRBJ1-5 and V is TRBV2; TRBD1 matches 8 bases. Germline CDR1 SNHLY, CDR2 FYNNEI. CDR3 length: 15 residues. The V segment lost 6 bases and the J segment 3 bases; nucleotides outside the gene matches: 7. The CDR3 sequence is CASSYRDRINQPQHF. The CDR3 nucleotides are TGTGCCAGCAGCTACCGGGACAGGATCAATCAGCCCCAGCATTTT.

The chain combines TRBV6-1 with TRBJ1-5; 8 bases fit TRBD1. From germline, CDR1 is MNHNS and CDR2 SASEGT. This CDR3 is built from 15 residues. The junction had 15 bases not matched to a gene; V was cut back by 6 bases and J by 11 bases. The CDR3 reads CASRDEDRAWVAQHF. The CDR3 DNA reads TGTGCCAGCAGAGACGAGGACAGGGCCTGGGTGGCCCAGCATTTT.

The chain recombines TRBV6-1 with TRBJ1-5, with 7 bases fitting TRBD1. Germline V CDR1 and CDR2: MNHNS, SASEGT. The V gene end was trimmed by 5 bases and the J gene end by 7 bases; junction bases not matched to a gene: 8. CDR3 length: 14 amino acids. CDR3 in amino acids: CASSPQGWVQPQHF. The CDR3 DNA reads as TGTGCCAGCAGTCCACAGGGGTGGGTACAGCCCCAGCATTTT.

CDR3 residues: CAGGLAGGRTGELFF. The CDR3 DNA follows: TGTGCCGGGGGACTAGCGGGAGGGCGAACCGGGGAGCTGTTTTTT. This chain uses TRBV2 with TRBJ2-2; TRBD2 matches 16 bases. The J segment lost 5 bases and the V segment lost 11 bases, leaving 5 bases of the junction unmatched. The CDR3 loop spans 15 amino acids. Looked up from germline, CDR1 is SNHLY and CDR2 is FYNNEI.

This clone turned up a few times. The V and J genes are TRBV30 and TRBJ1-1; TRBD1 agrees at 8 bases. The CDR3 extends over 13 amino acids. The J segment lost 2 bases and the V segment lost 7 bases, leaving 6 bases of the junction unmatched. Looked up from germline, CDR1 is GTSNPN and CDR2 is SVGIG (reference sequence). The CDR3 is CASDRGGNTEAFF. The CDR3 DNA reads TGTGCCTCCGACAGGGGAGGAAACACTGAAGCTTTCTTT.

A few counts support this clone. The gene calls are TRBV5-5 and TRBJ2-7; D gene unclear. Trimming removed 1 base at V and 4 bases at J, with 9 bases between. Germline V lookup: CDR1 SGHKS, CDR2 YYEKEE (reference sequence). This CDR3 has 13 residues. CDR3 in amino acids: CASSLLLAYEQYF. The CDR3 DNA sequence: TGTGCCAGCAGCTTGTTGTTAGCTTACGAGCAGTACTTC.

V usage is TRBV6-5 and J usage is TRBJ1-1; D is unclear. The CDR3 runs to 13 residues. The V gene's germline CDR1 is MNHEY and CDR2 SVGAGI. V was cut by 6 bases and J by 1 base, with 9 bases left in between. As DNA, the CDR3 is TGTGCCAGCAGACTACCGGGGAACACTGAAGCTTTCTTT. Its protein product is CASRLPGNTEAFF.

V gene TRBV5-1 combines with J gene TRBJ2-3, with 7 positions matching TRBD2. The ends lost 5 bases at V and 1 base at J; junction bases unmatched: 10. The CDR3 sequence is 16 residues long. Germline V gives CDR1 SGHRS, CDR2 YFSETQ. The CDR3: CASRPLSGLRTDTQYF. The CDR3 nucleotides are TGCGCCAGCAGGCCTCTTAGCGGGTTACGCACAGATACGCAGTATTTT.

This rearrangement joins TRBV29-1 to TRBJ1-2, with TRBD1 as a possible D gene (6 bases). The CDR3 totals 13 residues. V lost 6 bases, J lost 4 bases, and 15 bases lay in between. Germline V gives CDR1 SQVTM, CDR2 ANQGSEA. The CDR3 region is CSVGQFNLYGYTF. CDR3 coding DNA: TGCAGCGTCGGACAGTTCAACCTCTATGGCTACACCTTC.

The chain recombines TRBV5-1 with TRBJ2-3; D gene unclear. Germline assignment: CDR1 SGHRS and CDR2 YFSETQ. The CDR3 extends over 13 amino acids. Trimming left V 0 bases short and J 6 bases short, with 8 bases between. The CDR3: CASSLETEDTQYF. Written as DNA, the CDR3 is TGCGCCAGCAGCTTGGAGACGGAGGATACGCAGTATTTT.

This sequence joins TRBV7-8 and TRBJ1-1, with D possibly being TRBD1 (6 bases). Trimming removed 2 bases from V and 3 bases from J, with 13 bases in between. This CDR3 has 15 residues. The germline V gene encodes CDR1 SGHVS and CDR2 FQNEAQ. DNA for the CDR3: TGTGCCAGCAGCTTATTTCCGAGACAGGACACTGAAGCTTTCTTT. This sequence encodes CASSLFPRQDTEAFF.

The chain joins TRBV27 to TRBJ1-5; perhaps TRBD1 as D (5 bases). The CDR3 runs to 18 residues. Trimming took 2 bases from V and 0 from J, leaving 17 bases between them. The germline V gene encodes CDR1 MNHEY and CDR2 SMNVEV (reference sequence). The CDR3 DNA sequence: TGTGCCAGCAGTTTACCACCCCCCCGACAGAATAGCAATCAGCCCCAGCATTTT. Translating it yields CASSLPPPRQNSNQPQHF.

This clone was seen only once. The gene calls are TRBV5-6 and TRBJ2-7; D perhaps matches TRBD2 (5 bases). CDR1 is SGHDT and CDR2 is YYEEEE in the germline V gene. Trimming removed 0 bases at V and 4 bases at J, with 20 bases between. The CDR3 runs 17 residues. The CDR3 sequence is CASSLDRRRGGLYEQYF. CDR3 DNA sequence: TGTGCCAGCAGCTTGGATCGTAGAAGAGGAGGCCTTTACGAGCAGTACTTC.